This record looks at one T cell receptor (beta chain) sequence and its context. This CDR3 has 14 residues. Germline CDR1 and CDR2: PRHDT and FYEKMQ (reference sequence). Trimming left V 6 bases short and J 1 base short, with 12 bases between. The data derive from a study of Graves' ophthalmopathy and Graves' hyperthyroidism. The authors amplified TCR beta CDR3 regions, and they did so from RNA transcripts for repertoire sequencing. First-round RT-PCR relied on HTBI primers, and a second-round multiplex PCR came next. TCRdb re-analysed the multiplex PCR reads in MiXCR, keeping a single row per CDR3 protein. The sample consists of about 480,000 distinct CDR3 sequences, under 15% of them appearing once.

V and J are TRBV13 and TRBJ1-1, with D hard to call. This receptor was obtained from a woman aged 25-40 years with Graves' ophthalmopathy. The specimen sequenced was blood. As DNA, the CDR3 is TGTGCCAGCAGGCCCAACAACAGGAACACTGAAGCTTTCTTT. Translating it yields CASRPNNRNTEAFF. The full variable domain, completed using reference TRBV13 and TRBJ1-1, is AAGVIQSPRHLIKEKRETATLKCYPIPRHDTVYWYQQGPGQDPQFLISFYEKMQSDKGSIPDRFSAQQFSDYHSELNMSSLELGDSALYFCASRPNNRNTEAFFGQGTRLTVV.